These 20 T cell receptor beta chains were all obtained from the same sample, sequenced in a study of monozygotic twins with cystic fibrosis. Data came from immunoSEQ multiplex PCR; TCRdb stores just in-frame clones and leaves some out. The sample shows just under 20,000 clones, about 90% of them seen only once. The sample was blood. The receptors come from a girl aged 2 to 10 with cystic fibrosis.

V gene TRBV4-3 combines with J gene TRBJ2-7, with D possibly being TRBD2 (6 bases). Germline V gene data show CDR1 as LGHNA and CDR2 as YSLEER. The CDR3 has 16 residues. Trimming stripped 0 bases from V and 5 bases from J, with 17 bases between. Here the CDR3 DNA reads TGCGCCAGCAGCCAAGAATACGCGGGGCGGTTGGACGAGCAGTACTTC. Protein: CASSQEYAGRLDEQYF.

This chain joins TRBV28 and TRBJ1-1; 7 bases are shared with TRBD1. The CDR3 has 13 amino acids. The ends lost 3 bases at V and 8 bases at J; junction bases unmatched: 6. Germline V gene lookup returns CDR1 MDHEN and CDR2 SYDVKM. CDR3 in DNA: TGTGCCAGCAGTTTTGGTTGGACAGGAGAAGCTTTCTTT. This codes for CASSFGWTGEAFF.

This clone has just one count. V gene TRBV28 combines with J gene TRBJ1-2; D gene ambiguous. Germline V lookup: CDR1 MDHEN, CDR2 SYDVKM. The length of the CDR3 is 17 residues. V was cut by 5 bases and J by 0 bases, with 19 bases left in between. The CDR3 coding sequence is TGTGCCAGCAGTCCCCACCGAGATAGTATACCTAACTATGGCTACACCTTC. It translates to CASSPHRDSIPNYGYTF.

This chain connects TRBV5-1 to TRBJ2-2, with a weak D call TRBD1 (6 bases). CDR1 SGHRS and CDR2 YFSETQ come from the germline V gene. The CDR3 is 13 residues long. V was clipped by 0 bases and J by 9 bases, with 9 bases between them. The CDR3 sequence: CASSLAGDRELFF. DNA of the CDR3: TGCGCCAGCAGCTTGGCAGGGGATAGGGAGCTGTTTTTT.

The chain recombines TRBV5-6 with TRBJ2-5; D gene uncertain. Per the germline V gene, CDR1 is SGHDT and CDR2 is YYEEEE. Trimming stripped 1 base from V and 6 bases from J, with 16 bases between. The CDR3 length is 15 residues. The CDR3 sequence is CASSLRLHDGQTQYF. The CDR3 DNA sequence: TGTGCCAGCAGCTTGAGGCTACACGATGGGCAGACCCAGTACTTC.

The CDR3 reads CASSRVMGVGTDTQYF. In DNA, the CDR3 is TGTGCCAGCAGCCGAGTTATGGGGGTTGGCACAGATACGCAGTATTTT. The rearrangement joins TRBV7-9 to TRBJ2-3; either TRBD1 or TRBD2 may fit D (5 bases each). The germline gives CDR1 SEHNR, CDR2 FQNEAQ (reference sequence). The CDR3 spans 16 residues. Deletions cut 5 bases from V and 1 base from J, with 16 bases between.

V and J are TRBV29-1 and TRBJ2-2, with D tentatively TRBD1 (6 bases). The germline V gene has CDR1 SQVTM and CDR2 ANQGSEA. Between the trimmed V and J ends, which lost 7 bases and 3 bases, there was a span of 12 bases. The CDR3 is made up of 13 amino acids. CDR3 nucleotides: TGCAGCGGCCGGGACACCTACACCGGGGAGCTGTTTTTT. Its translation: CSGRDTYTGELFF.

A few counts support this clone. The chain joins TRBV19 to TRBJ1-5; TRBD1 aligns across 7 bases. V lost 1 base, J lost 2 bases, and 2 bases stayed unmatched. Per germline, CDR1 LNHDA and CDR2 SQIVND (reference sequence). The CDR3 spans 15 residues. CDR3 loop: CASSIGQGGNQPQHF. CDR3 DNA: TGTGCCAGTAGTATAGGACAGGGTGGCAATCAGCCCCAGCATTTT.

This clone was observed once. The chain carries TRBV15 and TRBJ2-3; D not resolved. CDR1 is LNHNV, CDR2 YYDKDF, per germline (reference sequence). With 5 bases removed from V and 2 bases from J, the gap between germline ends came to 11 bases. CDR3 size: 14 residues. This chain's CDR3 is CATSRNKVTDTQYF. CDR3 nucleotides: TGTGCCACCAGCCGCAATAAAGTCACAGATACGCAGTATTTT.

This rearrangement joins TRBV13 to TRBJ2-1, with 9 bases lining up with TRBD2. The ends lost 3 bases at V and 9 bases at J; junction bases unmatched: 21. There are 19 residues in the CDR3. CDR1 PRHDT and CDR2 FYEKMQ come from the germline V gene (reference sequence). The CDR3 DNA reads TGTGCCAGCAGCTTGAGAGCGGGGGGCCAACACTACGCCCGGTCTGAGCAGTTCTTC. It specifies CASSLRAGGQHYARSEQFF.

The CDR3 spells CASSVTGTNTDTQYF. CDR3 sequence (DNA): TGTGCCAGCAGCGTAACCGGGACTAACACAGATACGCAGTATTTT. The chain links TRBV7-9 to TRBJ2-3; 7 positions match TRBD2. Germline V gene lookup returns CDR1 SEHNR and CDR2 FQNEAQ (reference sequence). This CDR3 has 15 residues. V gave up 5 bases and J gave up 2 bases; unmatched junction bases: 7. Supplemented by reference TRBV7-9 and TRBJ2-3, the full variable domain reads DTGVSQNPRHKITKRGQNVTFRCDPISEHNRLYWYRQTLGQGPEFLTYFQNEAQLEKSRLLSDRFSAERPKGSFSTLEIQRTEQGDSAMYLCASSVTGTNTDTQYFGPGTRLTVL.

The chain recombines TRBV19 with TRBJ1-5, with D unresolved. The CDR3 has 16 amino acids. Trimming pared 1 base from V and 3 bases from J, leaving 13 bases between. Germline CDR1 LNHDA, CDR2 SQIVND (reference sequence). The chain's CDR3 is CASSIGPLTPNQPQHF. CDR3 DNA: TGTGCCAGTAGTATAGGCCCCCTGACTCCCAATCAGCCCCAGCATTTT. Complete variable domain (other parts from reference TRBV19 and TRBJ1-5): DGGITQSPKYLFRKEGQNVTLSCEQNLNHDAMYWYRQDPGQGLRLIYYSQIVNDFQKGDIAEGYSVSREKKESFPLTVTSAQKNPTAFYLCASSIGPLTPNQPQHFGDGTRLSIL.

About this clone: Compared with germline, one end of the junction differs, possibly owing to a read error. The V call is TRBV5-5, the J call TRBJ2-3; TRBD1 aligns across 9 bases. The CDR3 loop spans 18 amino acids. CDR1 and CDR2 from the germline V gene are SGHKS and YYEKEE (reference sequence). CDR3 in DNA: TGTGCCAGCTGCTTGGGACCGGGACAGGGCCTGAGAACAGATACGCAGTATTTT. This encodes CASCLGPGQGLRTDTQYF.

The chain employs TRBV7-9 and TRBJ2-7; D perhaps matches TRBD1 (6 bases). V was trimmed by 8 bases and J by 2 bases, leaving 19 bases between them. This CDR3 has 15 amino acids. The germline CDR1 and CDR2 sequences are SEHNR and FQNEAQ (reference sequence). DNA for the CDR3: TGTGCCAGCGGACCCGGGACACGGGCCCCCTACGAGCAGTACTTC. Protein: CASGPGTRAPYEQYF.

The chain uses TRBV5-6 and TRBJ2-5; D possibly uses TRBD1 or TRBD2 (5 bases each). The CDR3 is 16 residues long. The germline V and J ends were trimmed by 0 bases and 5 bases, with 17 bases remaining between them. The V gene's germline CDR1 is SGHDT and CDR2 YYEEEE. The CDR3 loop reads CASSLAAGRGLETQYF. CDR3 nucleotide sequence: TGTGCCAGCAGCTTGGCGGCGGGTAGGGGCCTGGAGACCCAGTACTTC.

The V call is TRBV28, the J call TRBJ1-2; 10 nucleotides match TRBD1. Germline trimming cut 5 bases from V and 2 bases from J; bases unmatched to any gene: 2. The CDR3 runs to 14 residues. From germline, CDR1 is MDHEN and CDR2 SYDVKM. The CDR3: CASSGQGGNYGYTF. CDR3 DNA sequence: TGTGCCAGCAGTGGACAGGGGGGGAACTATGGCTACACCTTC.

The chain couples TRBV25-1 to TRBJ1-4; no firm D call. Germline CDR1 is MGHDK and CDR2 is SYGVNS. The CDR3 runs to 16 residues. V gave up 1 base and J gave up 4 bases, with 13 bases separating them. CDR3 amino acids: CASSESGREGNEKLFF. The CDR3 region has the DNA TGTGCCAGCAGTGAATCCGGGAGAGAGGGTAATGAAAAACTGTTTTTT.

The chain has TRBV25-1 and TRBJ2-4, with D possibly being TRBD2 (5 bases). The germline CDR1 and CDR2 sequences are MGHDK and SYGVNS. V was clipped by 7 bases and J by 7 bases, with 17 bases between them. This CDR3 region has 14 residues. CDR3 DNA sequence: TGTGCCAGCACCGGAGGTCCCTCGGGCAACATTCAGTACTTC. Amino acids: CASTGGPSGNIQYF.

J is TRBJ2-1 and V is TRBV7-9; 8 positions agree with TRBD2. This CDR3 region has 18 residues. CDR1 is SEHNR and CDR2 is FQNEAQ in the germline V gene (reference sequence). Trimming cost V 7 bases and J 4 bases; bases outside gene matches: 18. The CDR3 protein is CASTPVIFRAGAYNEQFF. The CDR3 coding sequence is TGTGCCAGCACCCCGGTGATATTTAGAGCGGGAGCATACAATGAGCAGTTCTTC.

This rearrangement joins TRBV5-1 to TRBJ1-2; D perhaps matches TRBD1 (5 bases). V was cut by 0 bases and J by 5 bases, with 17 bases left in between. Germline CDR1 and CDR2: SGHRS and YFSETQ. This CDR3 region has 16 residues. The CDR3 sequence: CASSLAGPGGVYGYTF. In DNA form, the CDR3 reads TGCGCCAGCAGCTTGGCAGGGCCTGGGGGTGTATATGGCTACACCTTC.